A single sample gave rise to the 28 T cell receptor beta chains below, sequenced in a study of long-term antiretroviral therapy in people with HIV (dated by TCRdb to between 2020 and 2023). The immunoSEQ hsTCRB v3.0 assay was used at survey level resolution to sequence the TRB variable region. What TCRdb holds here is the immuneACCESS table cut down to in-frame rearrangements. Part of the clones is not present; checked against another copy, under half of the missing clones reflect an unresolved V gene, and the others are unexplained. Counted in this sample were tens of thousands of clones; roughly four fifths of them appeared once. The ten largest clonotypes hold approximately 14% of the sample. Source: unsorted PBMCs, taken 0.3 years after starting antiretroviral therapy. The receptors originated from a man in his late teens or twenties with HIV.

This chain links TRBV7-8 with TRBJ2-2, with 16 bases lining up with TRBD2. The CDR3 has 15 residues. With V trimmed by 5 bases and J by 13 bases, 7 bases remained unmatched. Germline lookup yields CDR1 SGHVS and CDR2 FQNEAQ. DNA of the CDR3: TGTGCCAGCAGCCTGGGACTAGCGGGGGGGCCTGGGCTGTTTTTT. Amino acids: CASSLGLAGGPGLFF.

V and J are TRBV11-2 and TRBJ2-3; weak D call: TRBD2 (5 bases). V lost 0 bases and J lost 3, with 7 bases in between. CDR3 length: 14 residues. The germline V gene encodes CDR1 SGHAT and CDR2 FQNNGV. The CDR3 coding sequence is TGTGCCAGCAGCTTAGATCGGGGAACAGATACGCAGTATTTT. Residues: CASSLDRGTDTQYF.

The genes are TRBV9 and TRBJ2-3; D perhaps matches TRBD1 (6 bases). Germline CDR1 reads SGDLS; CDR2 reads YYNGEE. This CDR3 comprises 15 residues. V lost 5 bases and J 1 base, leaving 14 bases between the germline ends. The CDR3 region is CASSAQGSRTDTQYF. The CDR3 nucleotides are TGTGCCAGCAGTGCCCAGGGGTCCCGCACAGATACGCAGTATTTT.

The gene calls are TRBV7-9 and TRBJ2-2; no firm D call. Trimming stripped 4 bases from V and 4 bases from J, with 13 bases between. Germline V CDR1 and CDR2: SEHNR, FQNEAQ (reference sequence). CDR3 length: 15 amino acids. The CDR3 sequence: CASSSTGPITGELFF. CDR3 coding DNA: TGTGCCAGCAGCTCTACCGGGCCGATCACCGGGGAGCTGTTTTTT.

This chain links TRBV5-4 with TRBJ2-3; the D gene is possibly TRBD2 (6 bases). From germline, CDR1 is SGHNT and CDR2 YYREEE (reference sequence). V dropped 5 bases and J dropped 8 bases, with 24 bases sitting between them. The CDR3 length is 16 residues. This CDR3 reads CASRGAAGQGLGTQYF. The CDR3, as DNA: TGTGCCAGCAGGGGAGCAGCGGGTCAGGGCTTAGGTACGCAGTATTTT. The entire variable domain, with the rest obtained from reference TRBV5-4 and TRBJ2-3, is as follows: ETGVTQSPTHLIKTRGQQVTLRCSSQSGHNTVSWYQQALGQGPQFIFQYYREEENGRGNFPPRFSGLQFPNYSSELNVNALELDDSALYLCASRGAAGQGLGTQYFGPGTRLTVL.

The chain uses TRBV28 and TRBJ1-2, with D tentatively TRBD1 (6 bases). Trimming removed 3 bases at V and 4 bases at J, with 6 bases between. Germline V gene data show CDR1 as MDHEN and CDR2 as SYDVKM. The CDR3 runs 12 residues. The CDR3 coding sequence is TGTGCCAGCAGTTTGGACAGCTATGGCTACACCTTC. This codes for CASSLDSYGYTF.

V usage is TRBV5-1 and J usage is TRBJ1-5; tentatively, D is TRBD1 (6 bases). The CDR3 covers 13 residues. Germline-derived CDR1 and CDR2 are SGHRS and YFSETQ. V was clipped by 0 bases and J by 7 bases, with 8 bases between them. Here the CDR3 reads CASSLGTEQPQHF. The CDR3 coding sequence is TGCGCCAGCAGCTTGGGGACAGAACAGCCCCAGCATTTT.

The rearrangement uses TRBV6-6 and TRBJ1-4; TRBD1 matches at 9 bases. The CDR3 runs to 13 residues. The junction had 4 bases not matched to a gene; V was cut back by 6 bases and J by 8 bases. Germline CDR1 MNHNY, CDR2 SVGAGI (reference sequence). The CDR3 DNA sequence: TGTGCCAGCAGACAGGGGGCACGGGAAAAACTGTTTTTT. It is translated as CASRQGAREKLFF.

The V call is TRBV7-2, the J call TRBJ2-1; 7 nucleotides line up with TRBD2. The CDR3 loop spans 16 amino acids. CDR1 SGHTA and CDR2 FQGNSA come from the germline V gene. V lost 2 bases to trimming and J lost 1 base; unmatched junction nucleotides: 5. DNA of the CDR3: TGTGCCAGCAGCTTAATGGGCGGGGGTTCCTACAATGAGCAGTTCTTC. Amino acids: CASSLMGGGSYNEQFF.

This sequence joins TRBV9 and TRBJ2-3, with D possibly being TRBD2 (6 bases). Deletions cut 5 bases from V and 2 bases from J, with 15 bases between. CDR1 is SGDLS, CDR2 YYNGEE, per germline. The CDR3 loop spans 15 amino acids. The CDR3 DNA reads TGTGCCAGCAGGGAAGGAGGGGCTCCCACAGATACGCAGTATTTT. Amino acid sequence: CASREGGAPTDTQYF.

The chain joins TRBV4-1 to TRBJ2-3; D is uncertain. This CDR3 is built from 15 residues. Trimming stripped 2 bases from V and 0 bases from J, with 9 bases between. Germline V lookup: CDR1 MGHRA, CDR2 YSYEKL. This CDR3 is CASSQSAASTDTQYF. CDR3 nucleotide sequence: TGCGCCAGCAGCCAATCGGCCGCTAGCACAGATACGCAGTATTTT.

The chain joins TRBV18 to TRBJ1-2; D perhaps matches TRBD1 (6 bases). From germline, CDR1 is KGHSH and CDR2 LQKENI. The V end was cut by 2 bases, the J end by 0 bases, with 7 bases between. The CDR3 totals 14 residues. The CDR3 is CASSPGGTNYGYTF. The CDR3 DNA is TGTGCCAGCTCACCAGGGGGCACTAACTATGGCTACACCTTC.

V gene TRBV30 combines with J gene TRBJ2-2, with 7 bases matching TRBD1. The V segment lost 3 bases and the J segment 2 bases; nucleotides outside the gene matches: 9. The germline V gene has CDR1 GTSNPN and CDR2 SVGIG (reference sequence). The CDR3 totals 16 residues. The CDR3 DNA reads as TGTGCCTGGAGCAGACAGGGACGGGCAAACACCGGGGAGCTGTTTTTT. Its translation is CAWSRQGRANTGELFF.

This clone showed up just a few times. V is TRBV4-1 and J is TRBJ1-1, with D possibly being TRBD1 (5 bases). The CDR3 is 16 amino acids. CDR1 is MGHRA, CDR2 YSYEKL, per germline. Between the trimmed V and J ends, which lost 1 base and 2 bases, there was a span of 14 bases. This chain's CDR3 is CASSQVYGDLNTEAFF. The CDR3 nucleotides read TGCGCCAGCAGCCAAGTATATGGGGACCTTAACACTGAAGCTTTCTTT.

The chain recombines TRBV5-6 with TRBJ2-7, with TRBD2 matching over 8 bases. The germline V gene encodes CDR1 SGHDT and CDR2 YYEEEE. The trim removed 4 bases at V and 0 bases at J, leaving 3 bases unmatched. The CDR3 length is 14 residues. CDR3 nucleotides: TGTGCCAGCAGCCCCGGGGGGGTCTCCTACGAGCAGTACTTC. Translation gives CASSPGGVSYEQYF.

The chain combines TRBV29-1 with TRBJ2-5; weak D call: TRBD1 (6 bases). The V gene's germline CDR1 is SQVTM and CDR2 ANQGSEA. The CDR3 runs to 13 residues. V was clipped by 3 bases and J by 4 bases, with 12 bases between them. This CDR3 is CSVDGGGRETQYF. The DNA for the CDR3 is TGCAGCGTTGATGGGGGCGGGCGAGAGACCCAGTACTTC.

The chain employs TRBV5-4 and TRBJ2-1, with 8 bases identical to TRBD2. Germline-derived CDR1 and CDR2 are SGHNT and YYREEE (reference sequence). J lost 8 bases, V lost 5 bases, and 6 bases had no gene match. The CDR3 has 13 amino acids. CDR3 amino acids: CASSSPGGDEQFF. The CDR3 bases are TGTGCCAGCAGTTCCCCCGGGGGGGATGAGCAGTTCTTC.

The chain employs TRBV28 and TRBJ2-1; D perhaps matches TRBD2 (6 bases). Germline CDR1 and CDR2: MDHEN and SYDVKM. V lost 6 bases and J 13 bases, leaving 19 bases between the germline ends. This CDR3 spans 13 amino acids. The CDR3: CASRVGGEGRQFF. CDR3 sequence (DNA): TGTGCCAGCAGGGTTGGAGGGGAAGGGCGACAGTTCTTC. Looking up the rest from reference TRBV28 and TRBJ2-1 gives the full variable domain: DVKVTQSSRYLVKRTGEKVFLECVQDMDHENMFWYRQDPGLGLRLIYFSYDVKMKEKGDIPEGYSVSREKKERFSLILESASTNQTSMYLCASRVGGEGRQFFGPGTRLTVL.

The V gene is TRBV19, the J gene TRBJ2-1; D is uncertain. This CDR3 contains 13 residues. Germline values: CDR1 LNHDA, CDR2 SQIVND (reference sequence). Trimming took 7 bases from V and 9 from J, leaving 16 bases between them. The CDR3 DNA follows: TGTGCCAGTACAGCCGTAGGCTCGAGTGAGCAGTTCTTC. It is translated as CASTAVGSSEQFF.

The rearrangement links TRBV5-4 to TRBJ1-1; 7 bases fit TRBD1. Unmatched junction bases numbered 8, after V lost 1 base and J lost 8 bases. CDR1 and CDR2 from the germline V gene are SGHNT and YYREEE (reference sequence). CDR3 length: 14 amino acids. CDR3: CASSLWGDSTEAFF. The CDR3 nucleotides read TGTGCCAGCAGCTTGTGGGGGGACAGTACGGAAGCTTTCTTT.

This clone was seen just once. The chain uses TRBV5-4 and TRBJ2-5; D unclear. CDR1 and CDR2 from the germline V gene are SGHNT and YYREEE (reference sequence). Trimming removed 1 base at V and 3 bases at J, with 10 bases between. This CDR3 spans 14 amino acids. CDR3 residues: CASSLYGYEETQYF. The CDR3 DNA sequence: TGTGCCAGCAGCTTGTATGGGTACGAAGAGACCCAGTACTTC. Variable domain in full (rest from reference TRBV5-4 and TRBJ2-5): ETGVTQSPTHLIKTRGQQVTLRCSSQSGHNTVSWYQQALGQGPQFIFQYYREEENGRGNFPPRFSGLQFPNYSSELNVNALELDDSALYLCASSLYGYEETQYFGPGTRLLVL.

This chain links TRBV6-1 with TRBJ2-1, with D possibly being TRBD1 (7 bases). V was trimmed by 8 bases and J by 0 bases, leaving 14 bases between them. This CDR3 is 15 amino acids long. CDR1 MNHNS and CDR2 SASEGT come from the germline V gene. CDR3 nucleotide sequence: TGTGCCAGCTGGAGGGGGGACAGCTCCTACAATGAGCAGTTCTTC. Amino acids: CASWRGDSSYNEQFF.

The chain employs TRBV6-1 and TRBJ2-7; possibly TRBD2 for D (6 bases). Trimming took off 8 bases at V and 2 bases at J, with 13 bases between the two ends. CDR1 and CDR2 from the germline V gene are MNHNS and SASEGT. The CDR3 sequence is 13 residues long. The CDR3 loop reads CASRDLFTYEQYF. The CDR3 nucleotides are TGTGCCAGCCGGGACTTATTCACCTACGAGCAGTACTTC.

The gene calls are TRBV25-1 and TRBJ2-2; maybe TRBD2 (6 bases). V lost 4 bases, J lost 6 bases, and 9 bases lay in between. Per the germline V gene, CDR1 is MGHDK and CDR2 is SYGVNS. The CDR3 runs 13 residues. This CDR3 reads CASSVGEAGELFF. The CDR3 DNA reads as TGTGCCAGCAGTGTAGGGGAGGCCGGGGAGCTGTTTTTT. Variable domain in full (rest from reference TRBV25-1 and TRBJ2-2): EADIYQTPRYLVIGTGKKITLECSQTMGHDKMYWYQQDPGMELHLIHYSYGVNSTEKGDLSSESTVSRIRTEHFPLTLESARPSHTSQYLCASSVGEAGELFFGEGSRLTVL.

The rearrangement uses TRBV5-4 and TRBJ2-7; 9 bases are a match to TRBD2. The germline CDR1 and CDR2 sequences are SGHNT and YYREEE (reference sequence). V lost 2 bases, J lost 0 bases, and 3 bases stayed unmatched. The CDR3 runs 15 residues. The CDR3 DNA sequence: TGTGCCAGCAGCTTAGCGGGAGGCACCTCCTACGAGCAGTACTTC. Its translation is CASSLAGGTSYEQYF.

The chain carries TRBV6-1 and TRBJ2-7; D may be TRBD1 (6 bases). The CDR3 extends over 15 amino acids. CDR1 MNHNS and CDR2 SASEGT come from the germline V gene. V was clipped by 2 bases and J by 2 bases, with 13 bases between them. In DNA form, the CDR3 reads TGTGCCAGCAGTGAAAGGCCTGCAGGGGCCTACGAGCAGTACTTC. Amino acid sequence: CASSERPAGAYEQYF.

The chain is built from TRBV4-1 and TRBJ2-4; the D gene is possibly TRBD1 (6 bases). CDR1 is MGHRA and CDR2 is YSYEKL in the germline V gene. This CDR3 comprises 16 residues. V was pared by 1 base and J by 5 bases, with 15 bases between. The CDR3: CASSQGPDSHQNIQYF. Here the CDR3 DNA reads TGCGCCAGCAGCCAAGGGCCGGACAGTCACCAAAACATTCAGTACTTC.

The V call is TRBV5-6, the J call TRBJ2-1; D may be TRBD2 (7 bases). The CDR3 is made up of 15 amino acids. Germline lookup yields CDR1 SGHDT and CDR2 YYEEEE. V lost 1 base, J lost 8 bases, and 16 bases lay in between. Here the CDR3 DNA reads TGTGCCAGCAGCTTGTGGGGAGGGGGTAAGTATGAGCAGTTCTTC. It translates to CASSLWGGGKYEQFF.